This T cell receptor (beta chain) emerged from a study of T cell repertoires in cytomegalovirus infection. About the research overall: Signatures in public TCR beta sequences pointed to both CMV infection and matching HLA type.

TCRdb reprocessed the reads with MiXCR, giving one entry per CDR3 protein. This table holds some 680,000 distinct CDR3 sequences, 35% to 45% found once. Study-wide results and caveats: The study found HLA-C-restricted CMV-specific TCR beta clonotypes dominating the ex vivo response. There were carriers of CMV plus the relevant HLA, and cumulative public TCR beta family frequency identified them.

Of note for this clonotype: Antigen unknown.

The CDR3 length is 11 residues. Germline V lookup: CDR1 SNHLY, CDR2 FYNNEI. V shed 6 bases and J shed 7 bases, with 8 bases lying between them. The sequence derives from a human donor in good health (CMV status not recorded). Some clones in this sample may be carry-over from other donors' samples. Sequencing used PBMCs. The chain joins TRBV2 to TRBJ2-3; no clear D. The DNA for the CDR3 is TGTGCCAGCAGGTTGATTAATACGCAGTATTTT. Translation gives CASRLINTQYF.